A single sample gave rise to the 23 T cell receptor beta chains below, sequenced in a study of OX40 agonist ivuxolimab in advanced cancers. Only in-frame clones appear in the TCRdb table, and some are missing; sequencing was by immunoSEQ multiplex PCR. Of 55,000 to 80,000 clones in the sample, roughly four fifths were seen once. This specimen was CD4+ or CD8+ T cells sorted from blood, taken in a trial of the OX40 agonist ivuxolimab. The receptors derive from an adult with an advanced solid tumor such as melanoma, head and neck, liver or kidney cancer.

The chain links TRBV6-1 to TRBJ1-4, with 7 bases that match TRBD1. The germline gives CDR1 MNHNS, CDR2 SASEGT. The CDR3 is 16 amino acids. V dropped 4 bases and J dropped 3; count of bases not matched to a gene: 8. The CDR3 region is CASSGGTAGSNEKLFF. DNA of the CDR3: TGTGCCAGCAGTGGGGGGACAGCCGGTTCTAATGAAAAACTGTTTTTT.

V gene TRBV7-9 combines with J gene TRBJ1-3, with D possibly matching TRBD1 (6 bases). V dropped 2 bases and J dropped 5 bases, with 10 bases sitting between them. The CDR3 is made up of 14 amino acids. Germline V gives CDR1 SEHNR, CDR2 FQNEAQ (reference sequence). CDR3 nucleotides: TGTGCCAGCAGCTTAACAGGGACTCGAAACACCATATATTTT. Translated: CASSLTGTRNTIYF.

The chain is built from TRBV5-4 and TRBJ2-2; a weak D match, TRBD1 (6 bases). The CDR3 totals 14 residues. V was trimmed by 4 bases and J by 5 bases, leaving 12 bases between them. Germline V CDR1 and CDR2: SGHNT, YYREEE (reference sequence). CDR3 in amino acids: CASSPYRATGELFF. In nucleotides, the CDR3 is TGTGCCAGCAGCCCCTACAGGGCTACCGGGGAGCTGTTTTTT.

This clone occurred a few times. The J gene is TRBJ2-7, the V gene TRBV10-3, with D possibly TRBD1 on 6 matching bases. This CDR3 has 16 amino acids. Germline values: CDR1 ENHRY, CDR2 SYGVKD. Trimming shortened V by 6 bases and J by 0 bases, and 18 bases separated the two germline ends. DNA of the CDR3: TGTGCCATCAGGAAGACTGATTTAGGGGGCTCCTACGAGCAGTACTTC. Encoded protein: CAIRKTDLGGSYEQYF.

The chain links TRBV6-5 to TRBJ1-2; unclear D gene. Trimming took 2 bases from V and 6 from J, leaving 16 bases between them. CDR1 and CDR2 (germline): MNHEY, SVGAGI. The CDR3 totals 15 residues. For the CDR3, the DNA is TGTGCCAGCAGTTACCGGCCGGGCCCTCGAGATGGCTACACCTTC. Translated, it gives CASSYRPGPRDGYTF.

The CDR3 DNA reads as TGTGCCATCAGTGGAGGGGAAAACCAAGAGACCCAGTACTTC. Encoded protein: CAISGGENQETQYF. This chain joins TRBV10-3 and TRBJ2-5; possibly TRBD1 or TRBD2 for D (5 bases each). V lost 4 bases, J lost 0 bases, and 9 bases lay in between. In germline, CDR1 is ENHRY, CDR2 SYGVKD. The CDR3 is 14 amino acids.

The rearrangement uses TRBV5-1 and TRBJ2-1, with 9 bases that match TRBD2. The CDR3 extends over 15 amino acids. Germline V gives CDR1 SGHRS, CDR2 YFSETQ. V was pared by 3 bases and J by 7 bases, with 8 bases of the junction left unmatched. CDR3 in amino acids: CASSSLQRGDNEQFF. The CDR3 nucleotides read TGCGCCAGCAGCTCCCTACAGCGGGGGGATAATGAGCAGTTCTTC.

A single count supports this clone. The genes are TRBV4-1 and TRBJ1-1, with D perhaps matching TRBD1 (6 bases). With 6 bases removed from V and 2 bases from J, the gap between germline ends came to 13 bases. CDR1 and CDR2 from the germline V gene are MGHRA and YSYEKL. This CDR3 comprises 14 residues. CDR3 DNA sequence: TGCGCCAGCAGGAACAGGGCGATTAACACTGAAGCTTTCTTT. This gives the protein CASRNRAINTEAFF.

This clone was recorded a few times. This chain links TRBV5-1 with TRBJ2-1; either TRBD1 or TRBD2 may supply D (6 bases each). The CDR3 is 14 amino acids. Trimming cost V 9 bases and J 5 bases, with 18 bases left between them. Germline V gene data show CDR1 as SGHRS and CDR2 as YFSETQ. The CDR3, as DNA: TGCGCCACTACTACGGGGGCAAGTGACAATGAGCAGTTCTTC. Protein sequence: CATTTGASDNEQFF.

This chain uses TRBV6-5 with TRBJ2-7, with D possibly TRBD2 on 5 matching bases. This CDR3 is built from 14 residues. The V end lost 2 bases, the J end lost 3 bases, and 11 bases lay between the germline ends. Germline V gene sequence: CDR1 MNHEY, CDR2 SVGAGI. CDR3 residues: CASSYGTRGYEQYF. In nucleotides, the CDR3 is TGTGCCAGCAGTTACGGCACTAGAGGCTACGAGCAGTACTTC.

The chain recombines TRBV13 with TRBJ2-5, with 9 bases fitting TRBD1. Germline CDR1 and CDR2: PRHDT and FYEKMQ (reference sequence). This CDR3 is 14 amino acids long. Trimming removed 4 bases from V and 7 bases from J; junction bases left unmatched: 7. Here the CDR3 DNA reads TGTGCCAGCAGCTCCGGGACAGGGAGGTTGACCCAGTACTTC. Amino acid sequence: CASSSGTGRLTQYF.

The J gene is TRBJ1-1, the V gene TRBV5-1; maybe TRBD1 (5 bases). This CDR3 spans 15 amino acids. Germline V CDR1 and CDR2: SGHRS, YFSETQ. V was clipped by 4 bases and J by 0 bases, with 13 bases between them. In DNA form, the CDR3 reads TGCGCCAGCAGCGCGGTGACAGTGATGAACACTGAAGCTTTCTTT. Translated: CASSAVTVMNTEAFF.

Concerning this clone: Other DNA sequences within the sample encode an identical CDR3. The chain carries TRBV11-2 and TRBJ2-5; D unclear. CDR1 is SGHAT, CDR2 FQNNGV, per germline. This CDR3 has 14 amino acids. V was cut by 0 bases and J by 4 bases, with 9 bases left in between. For the CDR3, the DNA is TGTGCCAGCAGCTTAGATTGGGGTATAGAGACCCAGTACTTC. It codes for CASSLDWGIETQYF.

The rearrangement uses TRBV10-3 and TRBJ1-1; D unclear. The CDR3 sequence is 11 residues long. V dropped 6 bases and J dropped 3 bases, with 5 bases sitting between them. In germline, CDR1 is ENHRY, CDR2 SYGVKD. CDR3 amino acids: CAISGDTEAFF. The CDR3 nucleotides are TGTGCCATCAGCGGAGACACTGAAGCTTTCTTT.

This clone has more than one count but fewer than ten. The genes are TRBV5-6 and TRBJ1-4; TRBD1 aligns across 9 bases. V lost 4 bases and J lost 2; bases outside the gene matches: 9. The CDR3 is made up of 17 amino acids. The germline CDR1 and CDR2 sequences are SGHDT and YYEEEE. The CDR3 loop reads CASSQGQGLGTNEKLFF. The CDR3 DNA reads as TGTGCCAGCAGCCAGGGACAGGGCCTGGGGACTAATGAAAAACTGTTTTTT.

The chain couples TRBV19 to TRBJ2-7, with 9 nucleotides matching TRBD1. Germline V gene data show CDR1 as LNHDA and CDR2 as SQIVND (reference sequence). V lost 4 bases and J lost 6; bases outside the gene matches: 10. CDR3 length equals 15 residues. The CDR3 DNA sequence: TGTGCCAGTAGTACCTCGTACAGGGGGCGAGGCGAGCAGTACTTC. Its translation is CASSTSYRGRGEQYF.

This clone has a handful of counts. The chain combines TRBV4-1 with TRBJ2-1; 10 nucleotides match TRBD2. V shed 4 bases and J 2 bases; nucleotides not matched to a gene: 11. The CDR3 covers 18 residues. The germline CDR1 and CDR2 sequences are MGHRA and YSYEKL. CDR3 coding DNA: TGCGCCAGCAGCCTAGAGGGGGGTGGACTAGCGGCCTACAATGAGCAGTTCTTC. Amino acid sequence: CASSLEGGGLAAYNEQFF.

The count of this clone is one. The chain couples TRBV18 to TRBJ1-4; 7 bases fit TRBD1. The germline V gene encodes CDR1 KGHSH and CDR2 LQKENI. CDR3 length: 15 residues. With V trimmed by 2 bases and J by 8 bases, 8 bases remained unmatched. The CDR3 nucleotides read TGTGCCAGCTCACCAATGACAGGGCGAAGGGAAAAACTGTTTTTT. Protein product: CASSPMTGRREKLFF.

The J gene is TRBJ1-1, the V gene TRBV9, with D hard to call. Trimming left V 0 bases short and J 2 bases short, with 11 bases between. Germline V lookup: CDR1 SGDLS, CDR2 YYNGEE. The CDR3 has 15 amino acids. The CDR3 protein is CASSVDLGSNTEAFF. The CDR3 region has the DNA TGTGCCAGCAGCGTAGATTTGGGCAGTAACACTGAAGCTTTCTTT.

The chain recombines TRBV5-5 with TRBJ2-5, with 11 positions matching TRBD2. The CDR3 consists of 14 residues. Unmatched junction bases numbered 8, after V lost 0 bases and J lost 13 bases. Germline CDR1 and CDR2: SGHKS and YYEKEE (reference sequence). As DNA, the CDR3 is TGTGCCAGCAGCTTGGAGGGTAGCGGGGGGGCACCGTACTTC. It yields the protein CASSLEGSGGAPYF.

CDR3: CASSDTRSSYEQYF. CDR3 in DNA: TGCGCCAGCAGCGACACGAGGAGCTCCTACGAGCAGTACTTC. The genes are TRBV5-1 and TRBJ2-7; D unclear. Trimming cost V 4 bases and J 0 bases, with 11 bases left between them. The germline V gene encodes CDR1 SGHRS and CDR2 YFSETQ. CDR3 length: 14 residues. The complete variable domain, with remaining parts taken from reference TRBV5-1 and TRBJ2-7, reads KAGVTQTPRYLIKTRGQQVTLSCSPISGHRSVSWYQQTPGQGLQFLFEYFSETQRNKGNFPGRFSGRQFSNSRSEMNVSTLELGDSALYLCASSDTRSSYEQYFGPGTRLTVT.

The rearrangement joins TRBV7-2 to TRBJ2-1; TRBD2 might be the D (5 bases). Deletions cut 4 bases from V and 12 bases from J, with 10 bases between. The CDR3 is 11 residues long. Germline CDR1 reads SGHTA; CDR2 reads FQGNSA. The CDR3 DNA reads as TGTGCCAGCAGCTCGACTACCCGGCAGTTCTTC. Translated, it gives CASSSTTRQFF.

This chain joins TRBV5-1 and TRBJ2-3; 10 nucleotides agree with TRBD1. Germline V gene data show CDR1 as SGHRS and CDR2 as YFSETQ. The ends lost 4 bases at V and 4 bases at J; junction bases unmatched: 9. CDR3 length: 16 residues. Written as DNA, the CDR3 is TGCGCCAGCAGCCCACCCGGGACAGGGGCGGCAGATACGCAGTATTTT. Amino acids: CASSPPGTGAADTQYF.